This is a list of T cell receptor beta chains from one sample in a study of T cell responses to AZD1222 COVID-19 vaccine. The data were produced by immunoSEQ multiplex PCR, yet TCRdb's version contains in-frame clones alone and is incomplete. The sample lists 95,000 to 150,000 clones, 87% occurring once. The starting material was peripheral blood, obtained on day 0 of AZD1222 vaccination. These TCRs come from an adult in good health. Both conserved end residues are part of each CDR3. Fields, in order: CDR3 DNA, CDR3 protein, D gene, V gene, clone size, J gene. D genes are given only for firm matches. Not every row has a clone size; where given, it reads once, few, many or a size class.

CDR3 DNA: TGTGCCAGCAGCTTAGATGGGGGATCCTATGGCTACACCTTC
CDR3 protein: CASSLDGGSYGYTF
D gene: -
V gene: TRBV7-3
clone size: -
J gene: TRBJ1-2

CDR3 DNA: TGCGCCAGCAGCCAAGCCGAGACAGGGGTTGGCAAAAACATTCAGTACTTC
CDR3 protein: CASSQAETGVGKNIQYF
D gene: TRBD1
V gene: TRBV4-1
clone size: -
J gene: TRBJ2-4

CDR3 DNA: TGTGCCAGCAGCCAAGATACAGGGGAGGATGAGCAGTTCTTC
CDR3 protein: CASSQDTGEDEQFF
D gene: -
V gene: TRBV4-2
clone size: -
J gene: TRBJ2-1

CDR3 DNA: TGTGCCAGCAGTTACGTCGTCCCGGGACTAGCGGGAGGGGGGCAAGAGACCCAGTACTTC
CDR3 protein: CASSYVVPGLAGGGQETQYF
D gene: TRBD2
V gene: TRBV2
clone size: -
J gene: TRBJ2-5

CDR3 DNA: TGCGCCAGCAGCCGCGGCCAGAGCTACGAGCAGTACTTC
CDR3 protein: CASSRGQSYEQYF
D gene: -
V gene: TRBV4-1
clone size: -
J gene: TRBJ2-7

CDR3 DNA: TGTGCCAGCAGTTGGGAAGGGTACGAGCAGTACTTC
CDR3 protein: CASSWEGYEQYF
D gene: -
V gene: TRBV6-6
clone size: -
J gene: TRBJ2-7

CDR3 DNA: TGCGCCAGCAGTCCCGCCCCGGGACACCCCTCCTACGAGCAGTACTTC
CDR3 protein: CASSPAPGHPSYEQYF
D gene: -
V gene: TRBV5-1
clone size: -
J gene: TRBJ2-7

CDR3 DNA: TGTGCCAGCAGCGTAAGCCGTGGGACAGCCCGGAGTTATGGCTACACCTTC
CDR3 protein: CASSVSRGTARSYGYTF
D gene: TRBD1
V gene: TRBV9
clone size: once
J gene: TRBJ1-2

CDR3 DNA: TGTGCCAGTAGTACCCAAGGACGCGTTTCTGAAGCTTTCTTT
CDR3 protein: CASSTQGRVSEAFF
D gene: -
V gene: TRBV19
clone size: few
J gene: TRBJ1-1

CDR3 DNA: TGTGCCAGTAGTGCGCGGGGCGGGACAGGGGCGTCCCCAACTAATGAAAAACTGTTTTTT
CDR3 protein: CASSARGGTGASPTNEKLFF
D gene: TRBD1
V gene: TRBV19
clone size: -
J gene: TRBJ1-4

CDR3 DNA: TGTGCCAGCAGTGATTATGAGCAGTTCTTC
CDR3 protein: CASSDYEQFF
D gene: -
V gene: TRBV2
clone size: -
J gene: TRBJ2-1

CDR3 DNA: TGTGCCTCCCGTGGGCAGGGGGCTGGCAACGGCTATGGCTACACCTTC
CDR3 protein: CASRGQGAGNGYGYTF
D gene: TRBD1
V gene: TRBV30
clone size: -
J gene: TRBJ1-2

CDR3 DNA: TGTGCCAGCAGTTACTCGGAAGGACAGGGCCGGGGCTACACCTTC
CDR3 protein: CASSYSEGQGRGYTF
D gene: TRBD1
V gene: TRBV6-5
clone size: few
J gene: TRBJ1-2

CDR3 DNA: TGTGCCAGCGTCTCGGGGACAGGGTCCATCGAGCAGTACTTC
CDR3 protein: CASVSGTGSIEQYF
D gene: TRBD1
V gene: TRBV7-2
clone size: -
J gene: TRBJ2-7

CDR3 DNA: TGTGCCAGCAGTTTATGGAGGGGGGTCGGCAATCAGCCCCAGCATTTT
CDR3 protein: CASSLWRGVGNQPQHF
D gene: -
V gene: TRBV28
clone size: few
J gene: TRBJ1-5

CDR3 DNA: TGTGCCAGCAGCGTAGGGAACAGGGTAACAGATACGCAGTATTTT
CDR3 protein: CASSVGNRVTDTQYF
D gene: -
V gene: TRBV9
clone size: -
J gene: TRBJ2-3

CDR3 DNA: TGTGCCAGCAGCCGTACCGGGACTAGCGGGAGCAGAGGGGGAGCCAAAAACATTCAGTACTTC
CDR3 protein: CASSRTGTSGSRGGAKNIQYF
D gene: TRBD2
V gene: TRBV28
clone size: once
J gene: TRBJ2-4

CDR3 DNA: TGTGCCAGCTCACCGGGGGGACAGGGGACAGATACGCAGTATTTT
CDR3 protein: CASSPGGQGTDTQYF
D gene: TRBD1
V gene: TRBV18
clone size: -
J gene: TRBJ2-3

CDR3 DNA: TGTGCCAGCAGCCCCCGCGGGTGGAACACCGGGGAGCTGTTTTTT
CDR3 protein: CASSPRGWNTGELFF
D gene: -
V gene: TRBV5-4
clone size: -
J gene: TRBJ2-2

CDR3 DNA: TGTGCCAGCAGGGAGGAGGCGGGAACCAAAGAGACCCAGTACTTC
CDR3 protein: CASREEAGTKETQYF
D gene: -
V gene: TRBV2
clone size: -
J gene: TRBJ2-5

CDR3 DNA: TGTGCCATCAGTGGCTCCTTGGGGGAGACCCAGTACTTC
CDR3 protein: CAISGSLGETQYF
D gene: -
V gene: TRBV10-3
clone size: -
J gene: TRBJ2-5

CDR3 DNA: TGTGCCAGCTCACCACCGGGTGCAGCCCGTAACAATGAGCAGTTCTTC
CDR3 protein: CASSPPGAARNNEQFF
D gene: -
V gene: TRBV18
clone size: -
J gene: TRBJ2-1

CDR3 DNA: TGTGCCAGCAGTGGGACTAGCGCTAGCTCCTACGAGCAGTACTTC
CDR3 protein: CASSGTSASSYEQYF
D gene: TRBD2
V gene: TRBV28
clone size: -
J gene: TRBJ2-7